The clone carrying this TCR beta chain was detected only a few times. This specimen comes from a study of response to subunit inactivated influenza vaccine. From the RT-PCR reads, TCRdb called clonotypes with MiXCR, one entry per CDR3 protein. The sample yields about 540,000 distinct CDR3 sequences, 20% to 25% seen once. The CDR3 has 18 residues. Losses at the gene ends were 5 bases for V and 2 bases for J; bases not matched to a gene: 12. CDR1 LGHNA and CDR2 YSLEER come from the germline V gene. These sequences were also reported in another study, on T cells expressing NK-cell markers. As that report states: UMIs were included in TCR beta cDNA generated by 5'RACE template switching. An anti-gamma-delta TCR antibody restricted sorting to alpha-beta TCR T cells in several experiments.

The sample consisted of CD4+ T cells sorted from PBMCs, taken roughly 12 days after vaccination. The sequence was collected from a man in his fifties or sixties who received an inactivated influenza vaccine. This rearrangement joins TRBV4-3 to TRBJ2-1, with 10 bases fitting TRBD2. CDR3 residues: CASSWRVEREGPYNEQFF. CDR3 coding DNA: TGCGCCAGCAGCTGGCGTGTCGAGCGGGAGGGTCCCTACAATGAGCAGTTCTTC.